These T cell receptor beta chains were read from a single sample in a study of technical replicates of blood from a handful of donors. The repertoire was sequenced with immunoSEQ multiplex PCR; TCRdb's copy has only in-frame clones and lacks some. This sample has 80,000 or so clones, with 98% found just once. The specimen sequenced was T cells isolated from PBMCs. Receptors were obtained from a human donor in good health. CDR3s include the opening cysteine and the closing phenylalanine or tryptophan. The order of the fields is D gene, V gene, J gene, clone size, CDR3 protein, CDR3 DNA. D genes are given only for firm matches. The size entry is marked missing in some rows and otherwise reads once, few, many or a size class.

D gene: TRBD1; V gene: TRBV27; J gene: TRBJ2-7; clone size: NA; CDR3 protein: CASSLRTGYEQYF; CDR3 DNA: TGTGCCAGCAGTTTACGGACAGGCTACGAGCAGTACTTC
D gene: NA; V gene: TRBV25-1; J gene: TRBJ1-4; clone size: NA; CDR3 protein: CASSEYRSTNEKLFF; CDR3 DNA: TGTGCCAGCAGTGAGTACAGAAGTACTAATGAAAAACTGTTTTTT
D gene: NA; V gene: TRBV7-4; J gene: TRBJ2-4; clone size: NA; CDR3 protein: CAKTGGVGKNIQYF; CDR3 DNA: TGTGCCAAAACCGGAGGGGTTGGCAAAAACATTCAGTACTTC
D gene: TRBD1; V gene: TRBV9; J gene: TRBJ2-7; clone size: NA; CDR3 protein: CASSTGTGWDEQYF; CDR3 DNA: TGTGCCAGCAGCACTGGGACAGGGTGGGACGAGCAGTACTTC
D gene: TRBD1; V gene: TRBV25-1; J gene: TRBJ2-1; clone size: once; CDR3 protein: CASSGTGTGYNEQFF; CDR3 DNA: TGTGCCAGCAGTGGCACCGGGACAGGTTACAATGAGCAGTTCTTC
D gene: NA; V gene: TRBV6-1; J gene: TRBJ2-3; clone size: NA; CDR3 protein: CASTDSGSSTDTQYF; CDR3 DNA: TGTGCCAGCACAGATAGCGGATCTAGCACAGATACGCAGTATTTT
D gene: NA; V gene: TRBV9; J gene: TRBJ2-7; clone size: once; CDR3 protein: CASSVTAEPYEQYF; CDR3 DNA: TGTGCCAGCAGCGTAACCGCGGAGCCCTACGAGCAGTACTTC
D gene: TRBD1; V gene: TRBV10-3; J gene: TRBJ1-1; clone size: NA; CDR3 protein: CAISDTGTANTEAFF; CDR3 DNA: TGTGCCATCAGTGATACCGGGACAGCGAACACTGAAGCTTTCTTT
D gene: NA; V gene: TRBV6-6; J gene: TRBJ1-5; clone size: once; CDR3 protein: CASSEDNQPQHF; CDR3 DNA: TGTGCCAGCAGTGAGGACAATCAGCCCCAGCATTTT
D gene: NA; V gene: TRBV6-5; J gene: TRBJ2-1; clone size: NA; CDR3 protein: CASSRTVDYNEQFF; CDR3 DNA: TGTGCCAGCAGCCGGACAGTAGATTACAATGAGCAGTTCTTC
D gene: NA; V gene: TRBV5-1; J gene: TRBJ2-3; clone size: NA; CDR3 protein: CASSTALPGTDTQYF; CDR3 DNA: TGCGCCAGCAGCACAGCACTCCCGGGCACAGATACGCAGTATTTT
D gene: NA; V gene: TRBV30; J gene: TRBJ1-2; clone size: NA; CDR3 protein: CAWSVTNYGYTF; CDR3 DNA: TGTGCCTGGAGTGTTACAAACTATGGCTACACCTTC
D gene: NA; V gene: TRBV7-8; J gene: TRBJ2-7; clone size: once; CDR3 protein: CASSLAVLVDEQYF; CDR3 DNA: TGTGCCAGCAGCTTAGCTGTTCTAGTGGACGAGCAGTACTTC
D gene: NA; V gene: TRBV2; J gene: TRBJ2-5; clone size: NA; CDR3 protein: CASSEASGFLLETQYF; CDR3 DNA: TGTGCCAGCAGTGAAGCGTCAGGGTTTTTATTGGAGACCCAGTACTTC
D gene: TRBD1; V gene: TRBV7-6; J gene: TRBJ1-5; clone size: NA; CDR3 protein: CASSRTGAQPQHF; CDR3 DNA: TGTGCCAGCAGCAGGACAGGGGCCCAGCCCCAGCATTTT
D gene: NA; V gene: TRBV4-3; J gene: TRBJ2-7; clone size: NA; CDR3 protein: CASSQDRGQQHYEQYF; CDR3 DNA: TGCGCCAGCAGCCAAGATCGAGGACAACAACACTACGAGCAGTACTTC
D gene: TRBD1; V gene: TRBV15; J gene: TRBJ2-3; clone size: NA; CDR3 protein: CATSRGGTGGAGDTQYF; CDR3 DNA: TGTGCCACCAGCAGAGGGGGGACAGGGGGCGCAGGGGATACGCAGTATTTT
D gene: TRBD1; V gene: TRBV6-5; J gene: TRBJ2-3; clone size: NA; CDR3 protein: CASSFGQGASDTQYF; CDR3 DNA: TGTGCCAGCAGTTTTGGACAGGGGGCCTCAGATACGCAGTATTTT
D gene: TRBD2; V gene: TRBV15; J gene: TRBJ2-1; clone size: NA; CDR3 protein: CATSRDQRESNEQFF; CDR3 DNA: TGTGCCACCAGCAGAGACCAGCGGGAGTCCAATGAGCAGTTCTTC
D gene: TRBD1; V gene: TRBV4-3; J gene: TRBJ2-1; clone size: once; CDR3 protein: CASSQGGTGLYNEQFF; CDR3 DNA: TGCGCCAGCAGCCAAGGAGGGACAGGGTTGTACAATGAGCAGTTCTTC
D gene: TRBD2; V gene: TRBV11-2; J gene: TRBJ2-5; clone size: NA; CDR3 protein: CASSSGTSLGETQYF; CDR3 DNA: TGTGCCAGCAGCTCCGGGACTAGCCTGGGGGAGACCCAGTACTTC
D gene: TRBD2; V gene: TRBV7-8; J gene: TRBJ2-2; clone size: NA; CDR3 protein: CASIIGLAGAGTGELFF; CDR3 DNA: TGTGCCAGCATTATAGGACTAGCGGGAGCGGGCACCGGGGAGCTGTTTTTT
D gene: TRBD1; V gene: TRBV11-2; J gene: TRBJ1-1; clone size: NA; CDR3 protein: CASSRDRVQMNTEAFF; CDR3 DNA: TGTGCCAGCAGCCGGGACAGGGTCCAAATGAACACTGAAGCTTTCTTT
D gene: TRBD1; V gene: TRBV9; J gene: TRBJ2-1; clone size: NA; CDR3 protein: CASSVQGAYNEQFF; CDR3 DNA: TGTGCCAGCAGCGTACAGGGGGCCTACAATGAGCAGTTCTTC
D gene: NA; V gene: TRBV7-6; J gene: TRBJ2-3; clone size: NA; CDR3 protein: CASSLIRGSTDTQYF; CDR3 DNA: TGTGCCAGCAGCTTAATCAGGGGTAGCACAGATACGCAGTATTTT
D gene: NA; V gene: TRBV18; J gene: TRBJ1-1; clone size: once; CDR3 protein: CASSPDSCLAFF; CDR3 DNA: TGTGCCAGCTCACCAGACAGTTGTTTGGCTTTCTTT
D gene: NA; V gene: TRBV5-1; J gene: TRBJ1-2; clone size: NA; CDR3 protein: CASSRPGGDDGYTF; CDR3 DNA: TGCGCCAGCAGCCGTCCCGGAGGGGATGATGGCTACACCTTC
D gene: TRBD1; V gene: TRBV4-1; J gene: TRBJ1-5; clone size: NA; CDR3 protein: CASSQDMTGGGQPQHF; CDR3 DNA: TGCGCCAGCAGCCAAGATATGACAGGGGGCGGTCAGCCCCAGCATTTT
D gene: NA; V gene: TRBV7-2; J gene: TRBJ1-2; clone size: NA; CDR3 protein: CASSSGVYGYTF; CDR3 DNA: TGTGCCAGCAGCTCAGGGGTCTATGGCTACACCTTC
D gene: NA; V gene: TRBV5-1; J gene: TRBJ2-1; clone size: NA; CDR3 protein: CASSISPKHTTGSSYNEQFF; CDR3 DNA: TGCGCCAGCAGCATATCACCGAAACATACAACAGGGAGCTCCTACAATGAGCAGTTCTTC
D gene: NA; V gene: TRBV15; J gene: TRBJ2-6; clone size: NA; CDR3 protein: CATSNFAGANVLTF; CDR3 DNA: TGTGCCACCAGCAACTTCGCTGGGGCCAACGTCCTGACTTTC
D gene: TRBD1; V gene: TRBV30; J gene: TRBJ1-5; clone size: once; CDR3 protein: CAWRGDRGQPQHF; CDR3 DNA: TGTGCCTGGAGGGGGGACAGGGGTCAGCCCCAGCATTTT
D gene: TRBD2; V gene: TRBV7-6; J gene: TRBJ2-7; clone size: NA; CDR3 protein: CASSFRTSGSYEQYF; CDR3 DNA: TGTGCCAGCAGCTTTAGGACTAGCGGCTCCTACGAGCAGTACTTC
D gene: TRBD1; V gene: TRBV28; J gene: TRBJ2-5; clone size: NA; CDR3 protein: CATGQGQETQYF; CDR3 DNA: TGTGCAACGGGACAGGGGCAAGAGACCCAGTACTTC
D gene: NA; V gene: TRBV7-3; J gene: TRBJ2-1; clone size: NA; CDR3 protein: CASSMGLSEQFF; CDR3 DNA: TGTGCCAGCAGCATGGGACTCTCTGAGCAGTTCTTC
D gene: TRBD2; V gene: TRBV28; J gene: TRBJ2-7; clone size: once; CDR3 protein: CASRISGSPLYEQYF; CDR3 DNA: TGTGCCAGCAGGATTAGCGGGAGTCCCCTTTACGAGCAGTACTTC
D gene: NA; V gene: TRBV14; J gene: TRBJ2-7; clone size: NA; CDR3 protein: CASSQVLQLYDYEQYF; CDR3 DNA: TGTGCCAGCAGCCAAGTATTACAGCTCTACGACTACGAGCAGTACTTC
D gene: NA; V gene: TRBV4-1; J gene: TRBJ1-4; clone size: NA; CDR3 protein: CASSQGGGEEKLFF; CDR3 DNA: TGCGCCAGCAGCCAAGGGGGGGGTGAAGAAAAACTGTTTTTT
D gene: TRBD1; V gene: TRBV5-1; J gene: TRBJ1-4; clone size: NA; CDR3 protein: CASSLAVTGAATNEKLFF; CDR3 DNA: TGCGCCAGCAGCTTGGCCGTGACAGGGGCTGCAACTAATGAAAAACTGTTTTTT
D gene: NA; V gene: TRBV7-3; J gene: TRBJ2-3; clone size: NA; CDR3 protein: CASSVLNGITDTQYF; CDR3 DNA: TGTGCCAGCAGCGTACTAAACGGGATTACAGATACGCAGTATTTT
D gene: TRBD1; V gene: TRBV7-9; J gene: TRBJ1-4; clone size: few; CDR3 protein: CASSLGTGGTNEKLFF; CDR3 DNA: TGTGCCAGCAGCTTAGGGACAGGGGGAACTAATGAAAAACTGTTTTTT
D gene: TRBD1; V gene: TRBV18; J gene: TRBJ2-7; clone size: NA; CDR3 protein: CASSRGQGGSYEQYF; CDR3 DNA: TGTGCCAGCTCAAGAGGACAGGGAGGATCCTACGAGCAGTACTTC
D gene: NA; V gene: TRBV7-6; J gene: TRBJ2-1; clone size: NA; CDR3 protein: CASSLTTGEQFF; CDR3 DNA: TGTGCCAGCAGCCTAACGACGGGTGAGCAGTTCTTC